The entry that follows covers one T cell receptor beta chain sequence. Its antigen is not identified. A multiplex PCR was run with 60 Vbeta primers and 13 Jbeta primers. The method was immunoSEQ multiplex PCR; TCRdb's version includes in-frame clones alone and lacks a portion of them. The table has 60,000 to 100,000 clones, about four fifths seen once. The sample is drawn from a study of cytomegalovirus exposure and HLA in healthy donors. Study summary: HLA-typed donors were the source of approximately 88 million unique TCRs held in an early data release.

V trimming: 9 bases; J trimming: 5 bases; junction bases outside the gene matches: 11. Germline V CDR1 and CDR2: MNHNS, SASEGT. The CDR3 spans 15 residues. Study-level results: Certain indistinguishable V segments, among them TRBV6-2 and TRBV6-3, were excluded. Previously analyzed data showed that most TCR beta V segments were productive at a frequency of about 87% or about 30%. When a later analysis compared HLA-associated TCR beta chains with equally common others, the HLA-associated chains turned out to be more clonally expanded and to have lower generation probabilities.

Material: PBMCs. The chain combines TRBV6-1 with TRBJ2-2, with 8 positions matching TRBD1. This TCR was recovered from a man between 40 and 49 years old in good health and CMV-seronegative. CDR3 coding DNA: TGTGCCAGTCAATTCCAGGGGGCAGGGACCGGGGAGCTGTTTTTT. Protein: CASQFQGAGTGELFF.